Below, 29 T cell receptor beta chains from the same sample are listed, as sequenced in a study of T-cell memory formation after mild COVID-19. TCRdb analysed the 5' RACE reads with MiXCR anew, one entry per CDR3 protein. Of around 200,000 distinct CDR3 sequences in the sample, around a fifth were seen once. The sequencing input was PBMCs or a T cell subset sorted from them (not recorded which). These receptor sequences come from an adult woman who had mild COVID-19 (a few samples of this study predate the infection). Cell type and time point are not known.

This clonotype has just a few counts. The V gene is TRBV9, the J gene TRBJ2-5, with 10 bases that match TRBD2. This CDR3 spans 15 amino acids. Germline assignment: CDR1 SGDLS and CDR2 YYNGEE. The J segment lost 9 bases and the V segment lost 2 bases, leaving 10 bases of the junction unmatched. The CDR3 protein is CASSVTSGPSGAQYF. The CDR3, as DNA: TGTGCCAGCAGCGTGACTAGCGGGCCCTCGGGGGCCCAGTACTTC.

This clonotype came up a few times. This rearrangement joins TRBV4-2 to TRBJ2-7, with no clear D. This CDR3 region has 14 residues. CDR1 LGHNA and CDR2 YNFKEQ come from the germline V gene. V lost 1 base, J lost 5 bases, and 12 bases lay in between. The CDR3 sequence is CASSQGVGIDEQYF. The CDR3 DNA sequence: TGTGCCAGCAGCCAAGGGGTAGGCATAGACGAGCAGTACTTC.

This clonotype was picked up a small number of times. The chain couples TRBV7-9 to TRBJ2-5; TRBD1 matches 7 bases. Germline V gene lookup returns CDR1 SEHNR and CDR2 FQNEAQ (reference sequence). Trimming cost V 8 bases and J 0 bases; bases outside gene matches: 9. CDR3 length: 15 residues. In DNA, the CDR3 is TGTGCCAGCGAGACTTTCGGGACAGACCAAGAGACCCAGTACTTC. It codes for CASETFGTDQETQYF.

This chain connects TRBV2 to TRBJ2-7; 10 bases map to TRBD2. CDR3 length: 15 residues. V shed 8 bases, J shed 3 bases, and the junction held 10 bases outside the gene matches. In germline, CDR1 is SNHLY, CDR2 FYNNEI. The DNA of the CDR3 is TGTGCCAGCTCACGGAGAGGACTAGCGGACTACGAGCAGTACTTC. Translated, it gives CASSRRGLADYEQYF.

The chain combines TRBV11-3 with TRBJ2-3, with D tentatively TRBD2 (6 bases). The germline V gene has CDR1 SGHNT and CDR2 YENEEA. The V end was cut by 5 bases, the J end by 4 bases, with 16 bases between. The CDR3 is made up of 15 amino acids. The CDR3 loop reads CASSPSLGEADTQYF. Written as DNA, the CDR3 is TGTGCCAGCAGCCCTTCTTTGGGGGAGGCAGATACGCAGTATTTT.

The rearrangement uses TRBV9 and TRBJ2-7; TRBD1 matches at 7 bases. The V and J ends lost 2 bases and 7 bases, in that order; junction bases with no gene match: 6. Germline assignment: CDR1 SGDLS and CDR2 YYNGEE. This CDR3 has 13 residues. CDR3 coding DNA: TGTGCCAGCAGCGTGGCCCTCAGGGGGGAGCAGTACTTC. It codes for CASSVALRGEQYF.

Worth noting for this clonotype: The junction differs from germline at one of its ends, possibly a read error. The chain links TRBV5-1 to TRBJ2-7; 10 bases match TRBD2. This CDR3 has 15 amino acids. Germline CDR1 and CDR2: SGHRS and YFSETQ. The CDR3 reads CDSSLGLADLYEQYF. The CDR3 region has the DNA TGCGACAGCAGCTTAGGACTAGCGGACCTCTACGAGCAGTACTTC.

The gene calls are TRBV9 and TRBJ2-7; 10 nucleotides align to TRBD1. The CDR3 consists of 15 residues. The junction had 5 bases not matched to a gene; V was cut back by 4 bases and J by 1 base. The V gene's germline CDR1 is SGDLS and CDR2 YYNGEE. The CDR3 DNA reads as TGTGCCAGCAGCCCGGGACAGGGGTGGTCCTACGAGCAGTACTTC. Its translation: CASSPGQGWSYEQYF.

The chain has TRBV5-6 and TRBJ1-2; D is undetermined. V dropped 4 bases and J dropped 1 base, with 17 bases sitting between them. Germline V lookup: CDR1 SGHDT, CDR2 YYEEEE. The CDR3 contains 16 residues. The CDR3 is CASSQRYREVNYGYTF. As DNA, the CDR3 is TGTGCCAGCAGCCAAAGATATCGGGAGGTTAACTATGGCTACACCTTC.

The chain employs TRBV4-1 and TRBJ1-1; TRBD1 is a possible D gene (5 bases). V was clipped by 4 bases and J by 1 base, with 7 bases between them. CDR3 length: 13 amino acids. The germline gives CDR1 MGHRA, CDR2 YSYEKL. In DNA, the CDR3 is TGCGCCAGCAGCCGTGACAGGAACACTGAAGCTTTCTTT. Its protein is CASSRDRNTEAFF.

The rearrangement uses TRBV21-1 and TRBJ2-6. TRBV21-1 is an annotated pseudogene. This CDR3 spans 13 amino acids. CDR3 residues: CASPITGANVLTF. The DNA for the CDR3 is TGTGCCAGCCCCATAACTGGGGCCAACGTCCTGACTTTC.

The genes are TRBV4-1 and TRBJ2-1; D remains ambiguous. Germline lookup yields CDR1 MGHRA and CDR2 YSYEKL. Trimming stripped 0 bases from V and 0 bases from J, with 6 bases between. This CDR3 has 15 residues. In DNA form, the CDR3 reads TGCGCCAGCAGCCAAGACAGTGCCTCCTACAATGAGCAGTTCTTC. It translates to CASSQDSASYNEQFF.

The CDR3 nucleotides read TGTGCCAGCAGCTTAACGGGGACAGATACGCAGTATTTT. As protein: CASSLTGTDTQYF. This chain connects TRBV7-3 to TRBJ2-3; D gene ambiguous. The CDR3 length is 13 residues. In germline, CDR1 is SGHTA, CDR2 FQGTGA. Trimming cost V 0 bases and J 3 bases, with 4 bases left between them.

The V gene is TRBV20-1, the J gene TRBJ1-1; the D gene is possibly TRBD1 (6 bases). The CDR3 extends over 13 amino acids. Trimming left V 3 bases short and J 7 bases short, with 15 bases between. CDR1 is DFQATT, CDR2 SNEGSKA, per germline (reference sequence). CDR3: CSASRTVSYEAFF. CDR3 DNA sequence: TGCAGTGCTAGCCGGACAGTGAGCTATGAAGCTTTCTTT.

This clonotype was counted a single time. One end of the junction does not line up with germline, which may come from a read error. The gene calls are TRBV3-1 and TRBJ1-5; D not certain. Germline assignment: CDR1 LGHDT and CDR2 YNNKEL (reference sequence). CDR3 length: 16 amino acids. The CDR3 bases are TGTGCCAGCAGCCAAGGTAGAGGGCACAGCAATAAGCCCCAGCATTTT. Its protein product is CASSQGRGHSNKPQHF.

This clonotype was seen ten or more times. This sequence joins TRBV20-1 and TRBJ2-1; D possibly corresponds to TRBD2 (6 bases). Between the trimmed V and J ends, which lost 3 bases and 5 bases, there was a span of 11 bases. Germline CDR1 reads DFQATT; CDR2 reads SNEGSKA (reference sequence). CDR3 size: 13 residues. In nucleotides, the CDR3 is TGCAGTGCTAGGGGTAGCGGAGACAATGAGCAGTTCTTC. Protein product: CSARGSGDNEQFF.

This clonotype came up a few times. The chain uses TRBV20-1 and TRBJ2-1; TRBD2 is a possible D gene (5 bases). CDR1 is DFQATT, CDR2 SNEGSKA, per germline (reference sequence). The CDR3 extends over 14 amino acids. The ends were cut back, 6 bases at V and 6 bases at J, with 18 bases in the middle. The CDR3 region is CSAAPGMPFNEQFF. DNA of the CDR3: TGCAGTGCAGCCCCCGGGATGCCGTTCAATGAGCAGTTCTTC.

This clonotype showed up just a few times. The chain employs TRBV5-1 and TRBJ2-1; 11 positions match TRBD2. The CDR3 has 16 amino acids. V was pared by 5 bases and J by 5 bases, with 9 bases of the junction left unmatched. The V gene's germline CDR1 is SGHRS and CDR2 YFSETQ. CDR3 nucleotides: TGCGCCAGCAGGAAGAGCGGGACTAGCGGACACAATGAGCAGTTCTTC. Its translation: CASRKSGTSGHNEQFF.

In DNA, the CDR3 is TGTGCCAGCAGTTTACTTACTGTGGGACAGGTGAATTCCCCGGGCGAGACCCAGTACTTC. This translates into CASSLLTVGQVNSPGETQYF. V gene TRBV7-9 combines with J gene TRBJ2-5, with 8 bases that match TRBD1. The CDR3 totals 20 residues. Germline loops: CDR1 SEHNR, CDR2 FQNEAQ (reference sequence). Losses at the gene ends were 6 bases for V and 5 bases for J; bases not matched to a gene: 26.

The V gene is TRBV7-6, the J gene TRBJ2-3; 8 nucleotides line up with TRBD2. The J segment lost 6 bases and the V segment lost 0 bases, leaving 5 bases of the junction unmatched. The CDR3 is 15 amino acids. CDR1 and CDR2 (germline): SGHVS, FNYEAQ. The CDR3 protein is CASSLAAAGADTQYF. DNA for the CDR3: TGTGCCAGCAGCTTAGCGGCAGCGGGAGCGGATACGCAGTATTTT.

The chain employs TRBV20-1 and TRBJ2-7; D may correspond to TRBD1 or TRBD2 (6 bases each). Trimming removed 0 bases from V and 5 bases from J, with 26 bases in between. This CDR3 is 18 amino acids long. Germline loops: CDR1 DFQATT, CDR2 SNEGSKA (reference sequence). The CDR3 here is CSARDLGPGVQGLHEQYF. CDR3 sequence (DNA): TGCAGTGCTAGAGATTTGGGCCCCGGAGTACAGGGACTCCACGAGCAGTACTTC.

This clonotype has a handful of counts. The J gene is TRBJ2-1, the V gene TRBV7-9; 10 bases match TRBD2. The V gene's germline CDR1 is SEHNR and CDR2 FQNEAQ (reference sequence). V was clipped by 4 bases and J by 7 bases; unmatched bases: 19. This CDR3 is built from 19 residues. CDR3 protein: CASSSRGASGSGSINEQFF. Here the CDR3 DNA reads TGTGCCAGCAGCTCCCGAGGGGCTAGCGGGAGTGGTAGTATTAATGAGCAGTTCTTC.

The V gene is TRBV9, the J gene TRBJ2-3; maybe TRBD2 (5 bases). Between the trimmed V and J ends, which lost 0 bases and 4 bases, there was a span of 12 bases. Germline V gene data show CDR1 as SGDLS and CDR2 as YYNGEE. This CDR3 is built from 15 residues. CDR3 nucleotide sequence: TGTGCCAGCAGCGTAGGAACTAGTTCTTCAGATACGCAGTATTTT. Translating gives CASSVGTSSSDTQYF.

In this sample, this clonotype turned up a few times. The DNA of the CDR3 is TGTGCCAGCAGCTCGCCGGGACAGGGAACGAACACTGAAGCTTTCTTT. Encoded protein: CASSSPGQGTNTEAFF. The rearrangement joins TRBV7-8 to TRBJ1-1; 9 bases are a match to TRBD1. Germline V gene lookup returns CDR1 SGHVS and CDR2 FQNEAQ. V lost 4 bases to trimming and J lost 1 base; unmatched junction nucleotides: 7. The CDR3 totals 16 residues. Together with reference TRBV7-8 and TRBJ1-1, the CDR3 gives the full variable domain: GAGVSQSPRYKVAKRGQDVALRCDPISGHVSLFWYQQALGQGPEFLTYFQNEAQLDKSGLPSDRFFAERPEGSVSTLKIQRTQQEDSAVYLCASSSPGQGTNTEAFFGQGTRLTVV.

The V and J genes are TRBV6-5 and TRBJ2-2, with 10 nucleotides matching TRBD1. This CDR3 is built from 17 residues. The ends lost 5 bases at V and 5 bases at J; junction bases unmatched: 11. CDR1 is MNHEY, CDR2 SVGAGI, per germline. This chain's CDR3 is CASSPSQDRGITGELFF. The CDR3 region has the DNA TGTGCCAGCAGTCCCTCCCAGGACAGGGGGATTACCGGGGAGCTGTTTTTT.

This clonotype was detected a few times. This chain links TRBV19 with TRBJ2-1; no clear D gene. Per germline, CDR1 LNHDA and CDR2 SQIVND (reference sequence). The CDR3 contains 13 residues. Trimming cost V 5 bases and J 4 bases, with 9 bases left between them. The CDR3 spells CASSPSLYNEQFF. The DNA of the CDR3 is TGTGCCAGTAGTCCCTCGCTGTACAATGAGCAGTTCTTC.

This clonotype was seen a handful of times. The chain links TRBV19 to TRBJ2-3, with D perhaps matching TRBD2 (6 bases). The CDR3 is 16 residues long. Germline V gives CDR1 LNHDA, CDR2 SQIVND (reference sequence). Trimming removed 7 bases from V and 2 bases from J, with 19 bases in between. CDR3 in amino acids: CASKALGAGLTDTQYF. The CDR3 nucleotides read TGTGCCAGTAAAGCCCTCGGGGCGGGGCTCACAGATACGCAGTATTTT.

This clonotype was detected only a few times. The chain uses TRBV27 and TRBJ2-3; 9 bases agree with TRBD1. This CDR3 spans 14 amino acids. Germline CDR1 is MNHEY and CDR2 is SMNVEV (reference sequence). The J segment lost 4 bases and the V segment lost 4 bases, leaving 3 bases of the junction unmatched. CDR3 protein: CASSSGTGPDTQYF. As DNA, the CDR3 is TGTGCCAGCAGTTCGGGGACAGGGCCAGATACGCAGTATTTT.

A few counts support this clonotype. Being one base from a much bigger clone, this may be a read error. The CDR3, as DNA: TGTGCCAGCAGTTACTACTCCTACGAGCAGTACTTC. It specifies CASSYYSYEQYF. This chain joins TRBV6-2 or TRBV6-3 and TRBJ2-7; D is unresolved. Trimming took 1 base from V and 0 from J, leaving 1 base between them. The CDR3 is 12 amino acids. In germline, CDR1 is MNHEY, CDR2 SVGEGT.